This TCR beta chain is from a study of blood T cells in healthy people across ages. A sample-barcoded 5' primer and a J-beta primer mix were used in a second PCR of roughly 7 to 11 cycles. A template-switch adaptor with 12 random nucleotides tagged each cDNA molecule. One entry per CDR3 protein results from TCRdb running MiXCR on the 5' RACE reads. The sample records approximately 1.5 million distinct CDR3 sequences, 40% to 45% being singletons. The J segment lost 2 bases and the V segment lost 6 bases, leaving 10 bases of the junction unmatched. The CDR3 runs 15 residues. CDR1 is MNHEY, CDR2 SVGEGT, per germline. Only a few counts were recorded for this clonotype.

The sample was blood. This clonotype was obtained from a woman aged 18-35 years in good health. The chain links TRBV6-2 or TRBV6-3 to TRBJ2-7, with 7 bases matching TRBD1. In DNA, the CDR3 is TGTGCCAGCAGCCCACCAAGGGGGCCTACCTACGAGCAGTACTTC. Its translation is CASSPPRGPTYEQYF.